Listed here is a single T cell receptor (beta chain). No cognate antigen has been identified for it. One base away there is no much larger clone; base qualities are not given. This sample was included in a study of CD8+CD57+ T cells in acquired aplastic anemia (dated by TCRdb to 2016 to 2018). For context, the study as a whole: DNA extracted from sorted CD4+ and CD8+ cells had a mean of around 3 ug, with a range of roughly 0.18 to 27.4 ug. A CD8+CD57+ expansion meant a frequency higher than the mean frequency seen in healthy subjects.

What the work shows at the level of the full study, not this receptor alone: Roughly 30 CD8+ CDR3 sequences were shared between patients and controls but appeared highly expressed in patients and within their immunodominant clones. Between patients and healthy controls, no significant difference in CD8+ Simpson's diversity was found (P=0.060).

Genomic DNA was used as template for profiling of TCR beta VDJ combinations and CDR3 sequences. An Illumina HiSeq 2000 was the platform used for TCR repertoire sequencing. The study's own analysis went as follows. TRBV/TRBJ rearrangement plots, CDR3 size and DJ length profiles, and Simpson's diversity index were used to evaluate the repertoires. Whichever DNA sequence was most abundant in the deep sequencing data was defined as the immunodominant clone. CDR3 amino acid sequences were screened for sharing across subjects and were compared with published repertoires and the VDJdb database. TCRdb reprocessed the public reads (quality trimming at Q25 with fastp, clone calling with MiXCR) and kept in-frame beta chains. Merged by CDR3 protein, the rows form single entries marked with the most common genes and DNA. The V and J calls were determined by TCRdb, not by the authors. The sample contains hundreds of thousands of distinct CDR3 sequences, around half of them found a single time. 7% to 9.5% of the sample lies in the top ten.

Expansion of CD8+CD57+ cells had been shown by flow cytometry in the patients chosen for sequencing. Every patient had a diagnosis of severe acquired aplastic anemia based on International Study of Aplastic Anemia and Agranulocytosis and Camitta criteria. No therapy had been received by the patients at the time of blood sampling. TCR repertoires of sorted CD4+ and CD8+ blood T cells from severe aplastic anemia patients and healthy subjects were deep-sequenced in the study. In the USA, patient enrollment took place under clinicaltrials.gov protocols 00001620, 01623167, 00001397, 00071045, 00081523 and 00961064. Ficoll-Paque density gradient centrifugation was used to isolate peripheral blood mononuclear cells. Before DNA extraction, CD4+ and CD8+ T cells were sorted with FACS or magnetic beads. V is pared back by 0 bases and J by 4 bases, with 3 bases lying between the germline termini. Measured from the cysteine to the phenylalanine, the CDR3 is 13 residues long. Just CDR3 DNA is preserved here, 39 bases in frame from base 1. From the germline V gene (reference sequence), CDR1 is SGHAT and CDR2 is FQDESV.

Sample: sorted CD4+, CD8+, or CD8+CD57+ T cells (not recorded which) from PBMCs. The chain was built from TRBV11-1 and TRBJ1-4, with no confidently assigned D gene. The receptor was derived from a human donor with aplastic anemia. The CDR3 protein: CASSLAVNEKLFF. The sequenced DNA: TGTGCCAGCAGCTTAGCAGTTAATGAAAAACTGTTTTTT.